This T cell receptor (beta chain) was recorded in a study of B cell selection in AIRE deficiency. The regulatory T cell sort gate was CD4+CD25hiCD127low/negative. Produced via immunoSEQ multiplex PCR; TCRdb's table is partial and in-frame only. Among about 14,000 clones, roughly 91% were seen once, and the ten largest hold 1.1%. With regard to this clone: What it binds is not known.

The CDR3 spans 15 residues. The germline V gene encodes CDR1 MGHDK and CDR2 SYGVNS. V lost 6 bases to trimming and J lost 4 bases, with 15 bases between them. Notes on the study in general: Healthy donors alone shared 31.6% of 3,300 or so Treg sequences; patients alone 8.5% to 10%. CDR3s were shorter in shared Treg sequences, reflecting few non-templated nucleotide insertions.

J is TRBJ1-4 and V is TRBV25-1; D remains ambiguous. The TCR comes from a human donor with AIRE deficiency. The sample taken for sequencing was Tregs sorted from PBMCs. CDR3 nucleotide sequence: TGTGCCAGCAGCGTCCGGTCACTAGTTAATGAAAAACTGTTTTTT. Encoded protein: CASSVRSLVNEKLFF. Filled out from reference TRBV25-1 and TRBJ1-4, the complete variable domain reads EADIYQTPRYLVIGTGKKITLECSQTMGHDKMYWYQQDPGMELHLIHYSYGVNSTEKGDLSSESTVSRIRTEHFPLTLESARPSHTSQYLCASSVRSLVNEKLFFGSGTQLSVL.